The clone carrying this TCR beta chain was seen at least ten times. Unique molecular identifiers were used to barcode this TCRbeta library. Using its own MiXCR run on the PCR reads, TCRdb lists one record per CDR3 protein. The table lists about 540,000 distinct CDR3 sequences, around 16% of them singletons. This entry comes from a study of T-cell reconstitution after alpha-beta-depleted transplantation in children. The CDR3 length is 14 residues. V gave up 0 bases and J gave up 10 bases; unmatched junction bases: 6. CDR1 and CDR2 (germline): SGHKS, YYEKEE (reference sequence). The rearrangement joins TRBV5-5 to TRBJ2-1; 8 bases are a match to TRBD1. The sequencing here drew on PBMCs from the stem cell graft donor, taken from the stem cell graft. The clonotype originates from a human donor who donated a stem cell graft to a child with acute lymphoblastic leukemia. The CDR3 region has the DNA TGTGCCAGCAGCTTGGCGGACAGGGTGGTGGAGCAGTTCTTC. Translating it yields CASSLADRVVEQFF.